Shown below are 28 T cell receptor beta chains from a single sample sequenced in a study of identical twins. MiXCR, run by TCRdb on the 5' RACE reads, gives a single entry per CDR3 protein. Counted here are approximately 890,000 distinct CDR3 sequences, 10% to 15% occurring once; the ten biggest clones make up 1.5% to 2%. Another study also made use of these data, one on yellow fever vaccine responses in identical twins.

The source material was PBMCs. These receptors were obtained from a woman aged 18 to 35 in good health.

A word on this clonotype: A read error may be the cause here, since a much bigger clone is one base away. The V call is TRBV3-1, the J call TRBJ1-5; 7 bases map to TRBD1. This CDR3 has 15 residues. The trim removed 7 bases at V and 7 bases at J, leaving 13 bases unmatched. The V gene's germline CDR1 is LGHDT and CDR2 YNNKEL (reference sequence). CDR3 residues: CASTQKGGSGQPQHF. The CDR3 nucleotides are TGTGCCAGCACCCAGAAAGGGGGCAGTGGACAGCCCCAGCATTTT.

V and J are TRBV7-2 and TRBJ2-7; tentatively, D is TRBD2 (5 bases). Trimming pared 1 base from V and 7 bases from J, leaving 20 bases between. The CDR3 covers 16 residues. Germline V gene data show CDR1 as SGHTA and CDR2 as FQGNSA. DNA of the CDR3: TGTGCCAGCAGCTTAGGGACTGGGTGGAACCTACGGGAGCAGTACTTC. Protein sequence: CASSLGTGWNLREQYF. The full variable domain, in which reference TRBV7-2 and TRBJ2-7 provide the parts outside the CDR3, is GAGVSQSPSNKVTEKGKDVELRCDPISGHTALYWYRQSLGQGLEFLIYFQGNSAPDKSGLPSDRFSAERTGGSVSTLTIQRTQQEDSAVYLCASSLGTGWNLREQYFGPGTRLTVT.

In its sample, this clonotype was seen many times. The rearrangement links TRBV4-1 to TRBJ1-3; TRBD1 matches at 7 bases. V shed 3 bases, J shed 0 bases, and the junction held 8 bases outside the gene matches. The CDR3 consists of 17 residues. The germline V gene encodes CDR1 MGHRA and CDR2 YSYEKL. CDR3 nucleotides: TGCGCCAGCAGCCAGTCCGGGACAGCGTTCTCTGGAAACACCATATATTTT. Translated: CASSQSGTAFSGNTIYF.

The chain recombines TRBV12-3 or TRBV12-4 with TRBJ1-2, with 8 bases aligning to TRBD1. After removal of 7 bases from V and 7 bases from J, the junction contained 8 bases not matched to a gene. The CDR3 loop spans 13 amino acids. The CDR3 protein is CASKGTGRFGYTF. Written as DNA, the CDR3 is TGTGCCAGCAAAGGGACAGGTCGTTTTGGCTACACCTTC.

The chain carries TRBV20-1 and TRBJ2-7, with TRBD1 identical over 9 bases. J was trimmed by 5 bases and V by 1 base; bases with no gene match: 15. This CDR3 region has 17 residues. CDR1 is DFQATT and CDR2 is SNEGSKA in the germline V gene (reference sequence). The CDR3 is CSARGKDRDRVWDEQYF. Written as DNA, the CDR3 is TGCAGTGCTAGAGGGAAGGACAGGGACAGGGTATGGGACGAGCAGTACTTC.

The chain joins TRBV7-9 to TRBJ2-6, with D tentatively TRBD1 or TRBD2 (5 bases each). CDR1 and CDR2 from the germline V gene are SEHNR and FQNEAQ (reference sequence). This CDR3 region has 15 residues. Trimming removed 5 bases at V and 0 bases at J, with 8 bases between. CDR3 sequence: CASSERGSGANVLTF. The CDR3 DNA reads as TGTGCCAGCAGCGAGAGGGGCTCTGGGGCCAACGTCCTGACTTTC.

This clonotype was seen ten or more times. The CDR3 coding sequence is TGCAGTGCTAGAAAGTCGTCGAACACCGGGGAGCTGTTTTTT. Its translation: CSARKSSNTGELFF. This chain connects TRBV20-1 to TRBJ2-2; unclear D gene. V was pared by 2 bases and J by 0 bases, with 7 bases between. This CDR3 region has 14 residues. CDR1 is DFQATT and CDR2 is SNEGSKA in the germline V gene (reference sequence).

A remark on this clonotype: Just one base apart from a much larger clone, this may be a read error. The chain recombines TRBV10-3 with TRBJ2-3, with D perhaps matching TRBD2 (6 bases). Per the germline V gene, CDR1 is ENHRY and CDR2 is SYGVKD. CDR3 size: 16 residues. CDR3 bases: TGTACCATCAGTGAGTCGATAGCGGACCTCACAGATACGCAGTATTTT. It yields the protein CTISESIADLTDTQYF.

The chain links TRBV29-1 to TRBJ1-4; D might be TRBD1 (5 bases). The CDR3 consists of 15 residues. The germline V and J ends were trimmed by 7 bases and 10 bases, with 25 bases remaining between them. The germline V gene has CDR1 SQVTM and CDR2 ANQGSEA. CDR3 region: CSAAGGAAAAGKLFF. In DNA form, the CDR3 reads TGCAGCGCCGCAGGAGGGGCAGCGGCCGCGGGAAAACTGTTTTTT.

This clonotype came up a few times. This chain uses TRBV9 with TRBJ2-7; TRBD2 agrees at 9 bases. There are 14 residues in the CDR3. Germline assignment: CDR1 SGDLS and CDR2 YYNGEE. The V and J ends lost 0 bases and 6 bases, in that order; junction bases with no gene match: 4. CDR3 bases: TGTGCCAGCAGCGTAGGGCCTAGCGGGACCGAGCAGTACTTC. This translates into CASSVGPSGTEQYF.

The chain has TRBV4-1 and TRBJ1-2, with D tentatively TRBD1 (5 bases). This CDR3 is built from 14 residues. The V end lost 3 bases, the J end lost 5 bases, and 13 bases lay between the germline ends. Germline CDR1 reads MGHRA; CDR2 reads YSYEKL. The DNA of the CDR3 is TGCGCCAGCAGCCAGAGGGGCGGATCTTATGGCTACACCTTC. Protein product: CASSQRGGSYGYTF.

This clonotype was recorded a few times. The chain combines TRBV12-3 or TRBV12-4 with TRBJ2-7, with a weak D call TRBD2 (6 bases). V was clipped by 5 bases and J by 0 bases, with 14 bases between them. This CDR3 has 15 residues. The CDR3, as DNA: TGTGCCAGCAGTGGGGACTTACCGAGCTCCTACGAGCAGTACTTC. Translating it yields CASSGDLPSSYEQYF.

V is TRBV7-2 and J is TRBJ2-1, with 10 nucleotides matching TRBD2. Germline V gene data show CDR1 as SGHTA and CDR2 as FQGNSA. The J segment lost 6 bases and the V segment lost 7 bases, leaving 9 bases of the junction unmatched. This CDR3 spans 15 amino acids. The chain's CDR3 is CASTISGRFGNEQFF. The CDR3 nucleotides are TGTGCCAGCACCATTAGCGGGAGGTTCGGCAATGAGCAGTTCTTC.

This clonotype came up a few times. The chain recombines TRBV3-1 with TRBJ2-7; D is unresolved. Germline V gene sequence: CDR1 LGHDT, CDR2 YNNKEL (reference sequence). This CDR3 has 14 amino acids. The V and J ends lost 7 bases and 0 bases respectively, with 13 bases between them. CDR3 coding DNA: TGTGCCAGCACCCAGCGACGGAGCTCCTACGAGCAGTACTTC. It is translated as CASTQRRSSYEQYF.

This clonotype occurred a few times. The CDR3: CASSQVRTGELFF. The DNA of the CDR3 is TGTGCCAGCAGCCAAGTAAGAACCGGGGAGCTGTTTTTT. The chain uses TRBV3-1 and TRBJ2-2; no firm D call. V lost 1 base and J lost 5, with 5 bases in between. The CDR3 has 13 amino acids. The V gene's germline CDR1 is LGHDT and CDR2 YNNKEL (reference sequence).

This clonotype has more than one count but fewer than ten. The V and J genes are TRBV20-1 and TRBJ2-3; TRBD2 might be the D (6 bases). V dropped 5 bases and J dropped 4 bases, with 16 bases sitting between them. CDR1 is DFQATT, CDR2 SNEGSKA, per germline (reference sequence). There are 14 residues in the CDR3. The CDR3 sequence: CSAPGVRDSDTQYF. The CDR3 nucleotides are TGCAGTGCTCCCGGGGTGCGGGACTCAGATACGCAGTATTTT.

This rearrangement joins TRBV15 to TRBJ2-4, with D possibly matching TRBD2 (6 bases). This CDR3 is 16 amino acids long. Germline assignment: CDR1 LNHNV and CDR2 YYDKDF (reference sequence). Trimming shortened V by 7 bases and J by 2 bases, and 18 bases separated the two germline ends. For the CDR3, the DNA is TGTGCCACCACGGGGGAGCCCTGGATGTCCAAAAACATTCAGTACTTC. Translated, it gives CATTGEPWMSKNIQYF. Drawing the rest from reference TRBV15 and TRBJ2-4, the complete variable domain is DAMVIQNPRYQVTQFGKPVTLSCSQTLNHNVMYWYQQKSSQAPKLLFHYYDKDFNNEADTPDNFQSRRPNTSFCFLDIRSPGLGDTAMYLCATTGEPWMSKNIQYFGAGTRLSVL.

This clonotype has a single count. The rearrangement links TRBV5-3 to TRBJ2-1; D not certain. TRBV5-3 counts as an open reading frame of uncertain function. The V gene lost 9 bases and the J gene lost 3 bases, with 13 bases spanning the gap. The CDR3 has 13 amino acids. In DNA form, the CDR3 reads TGTGCCATGAGCCCTGGGATCTACAATGAGCAGTTCTTC. Translated, it gives CAMSPGIYNEQFF.

There are many counts of this clonotype. This chain uses TRBV7-7 with TRBJ2-1; no clear D gene. The length of the CDR3 is 15 residues. Trimming pared 1 base from V and 2 bases from J, leaving 9 bases between. Germline CDR1 is SSHAT and CDR2 is FNYEAQ (reference sequence). In nucleotides, the CDR3 is TGTGCCAGCAGCTTAGTGGACGGCACCTACAATGAGCAGTTCTTC. Protein product: CASSLVDGTYNEQFF.

Ten or more counts support this clonotype. The CDR3 coding sequence is TGTGCCAGCGACTCTATAGGGGGGAACACTGAAGCTTTCTTT. Translated, it gives CASDSIGGNTEAFF. This rearrangement joins TRBV28 to TRBJ1-1, with a weak D call TRBD1 (6 bases). The CDR3 is made up of 14 amino acids. V was trimmed by 8 bases and J by 1 base, leaving 14 bases between them. CDR1 is MDHEN, CDR2 SYDVKM, per germline.

The CDR3 protein is CASSPRTSGSKNEQFF. The CDR3 region has the DNA TGTGCCAGCAGCCCCCGGACTAGCGGGAGTAAGAATGAGCAGTTCTTC. This chain joins TRBV7-9 and TRBJ2-1, with 13 positions matching TRBD2. This CDR3 has 16 amino acids. V was clipped by 5 bases and J by 7 bases; unmatched bases: 8. Germline V gene sequence: CDR1 SEHNR, CDR2 FQNEAQ (reference sequence).

This clonotype appeared many times. CDR3 loop: CATGLAGPTDTQYF. CDR3 DNA sequence: TGTGCCACCGGACTAGCGGGACCCACAGATACGCAGTATTTT. The chain uses TRBV24-1 and TRBJ2-3, with TRBD2 matching over 12 bases. The J segment lost 2 bases and the V segment lost 9 bases, leaving 2 bases of the junction unmatched. The germline V gene has CDR1 KGHDR and CDR2 SFDVKD. The CDR3 is made up of 14 amino acids.

This clonotype was counted ten times or more. J is TRBJ2-7 and V is TRBV12-3 or TRBV12-4; 13 bases are a match to TRBD2. The CDR3 is 16 residues long. V was pared by 4 bases and J by 0 bases, with 3 bases of the junction left unmatched. CDR3 nucleotide sequence: TGTGCCAGCAGTTGGGGACTAGCGGGAAGCTCCTACGAGCAGTACTTC. Protein sequence: CASSWGLAGSSYEQYF.

In this sample, this clonotype turned up many times. The chain couples TRBV29-1 to TRBJ2-7; perhaps TRBD1 as D (6 bases). CDR3 length: 12 residues. CDR1 and CDR2 (germline): SQVTM, ANQGSEA. V gave up 6 bases and J gave up 6 bases, with 15 bases separating them. The CDR3 sequence is CSVDQGIGEQYF. CDR3 in DNA: TGCAGCGTGGACCAGGGGATCGGCGAGCAGTACTTC.

This clonotype was found a few times. CDR3: CATSETGTGFSTGELFF. In DNA form, the CDR3 reads TGTGCCACCAGTGAAACCGGGACAGGGTTCTCCACCGGGGAGCTGTTTTTT. The chain carries TRBV24-1 and TRBJ2-2, with 9 bases that match TRBD1. The CDR3 loop spans 17 amino acids. Germline V gives CDR1 KGHDR, CDR2 SFDVKD. With V trimmed by 4 bases and J by 4 bases, 9 bases remained unmatched.

The table lists this clonotype with many counts. The CDR3 protein is CASSRLRGSSYNEQFF. CDR3 coding DNA: TGTGCCAGCAGCAGACTTCGGGGGAGCTCCTACAATGAGCAGTTCTTC. The rearrangement links TRBV7-9 to TRBJ2-1; D might be TRBD2 (6 bases). CDR1 SEHNR and CDR2 FQNEAQ come from the germline V gene (reference sequence). Trimming removed 5 bases from V and 0 bases from J, with 14 bases in between. This CDR3 region has 16 residues.

This clonotype appeared a few times. The V and J genes are TRBV7-6 and TRBJ2-3, with D hard to call. V was clipped by 2 bases and J by 6 bases, with 6 bases between them. The CDR3 is 12 amino acids. Germline V gene lookup returns CDR1 SGHVS and CDR2 FNYEAQ. CDR3 nucleotides: TGTGCCAGCAGCTTAACGGAGGATACGCAGTATTTT. This translates into CASSLTEDTQYF. The full variable domain, with the rest looked up from reference TRBV7-6 and TRBJ2-3, is GAGVSQSPRYKVTKRGQDVALRCDPISGHVSLYWYRQALGQGPEFLTYFNYEAQQDKSGLPNDRFSAERPEGSISTLTIQRTEQRDSAMYRCASSLTEDTQYFGPGTRLTVL.

This clonotype was observed at least ten times. The chain combines TRBV28 with TRBJ2-4, with 11 positions matching TRBD2. Germline CDR1 and CDR2: MDHEN and SYDVKM. Trimming cost V 3 bases and J 12 bases; bases outside gene matches: 13. The CDR3 contains 16 residues. CDR3 sequence reads: CASSLPGLAARGAQYF. CDR3 DNA: TGTGCCAGCAGTTTGCCGGGACTAGCGGCCCGGGGGGCTCAGTACTTC.